This T cell receptor (beta chain) emerged from a study of cytomegalovirus exposure and HLA in healthy donors. The study, taken as a whole, reports: CMV antigen specificity of three CMV-associated chains was confirmed in vitro.

Data came from immunoSEQ multiplex PCR; TCRdb stores just in-frame clones and leaves some out. The profile shows hundreds of thousands of clones, over 75% of them singletons. There are 15 residues in the CDR3. Germline V lookup: CDR1 LGHNA, CDR2 YNFKEQ. V lost 3 bases to trimming and J lost 7 bases, with 16 bases between them. Note on this clone: Its antigen is not identified.

Sequenced material: PBMCs. The chain recombines TRBV4-2 with TRBJ1-3; D possibly corresponds to TRBD1 (5 bases). The TCR originated in a man between 18 and 29 years old in good health and CMV-seropositive. The CDR3 spells CASSQRPRDDNTIYF. Written as DNA, the CDR3 is TGTGCCAGCAGCCAGAGACCCCGGGACGACAACACCATATATTTT.